These T cell receptor beta chains were read from a single sample in a study of Ad26.COV2.S vaccination and SARS-CoV-2 variants. Assay: immunoSEQ multiplex PCR; the TCRdb copy retains only in-frame clones and omits some. The sample holds approximately 240,000 clones; 88% are singletons and the top ten take about 10%. The sequences come from peripheral blood, collected in a trial of Ad26.COV2.S vaccine versus placebo. Receptors were obtained from a person between 18 and 60 years old who received the Ad26.COV2.S COVID-19 vaccine or a placebo. Each CDR3 is given with its conserved first and last residue. D genes are given only for firm matches. The size of a clone is reported for some rows only, either as once, few or many, or as a class for expanded clones.

V,J,size,D,CDR3
TRBV30,TRBJ1-4,.,.,CAWSSAGTDTLSNEKLFF
TRBV9,TRBJ2-3,once,.,CASSVGGSDMVTQYF
TRBV9,TRBJ1-2,.,.,CASSVGGLAYGYTF
TRBV28,TRBJ2-2,.,.,CASSRSLLIGNTGELFF
TRBV14,TRBJ2-1,.,TRBD2,CASSQDIRTSGNEQFF
TRBV7-9,TRBJ1-3,.,.,CASSHRTVLGNTIYF
TRBV10-3,TRBJ1-1,.,.,CAITGGPNTEAFF
TRBV27,TRBJ2-3,.,TRBD1,CASSSAGQGTDTQYF
TRBV28,TRBJ2-3,.,TRBD2,CASSHLSGGGTDTQYF
TRBV7-9,TRBJ2-3,.,TRBD2,CASSHGTSGNTQYF
TRBV10-3,TRBJ2-1,.,.,CAISEGGREQFF
TRBV28,TRBJ1-5,.,.,CASSSRLGVSGNQPQHF
TRBV30,TRBJ1-2,.,.,CAWRRQASRESTGYTF
TRBV11-1,TRBJ2-1,.,.,CASSYTSPGEHEQFF
TRBV27,TRBJ1-1,.,TRBD1,CASSFGRGREGTEAFF
TRBV24-1,TRBJ2-5,.,.,CATTKGGGETQYF
TRBV11-2,TRBJ2-1,.,TRBD2,CASSSGVAGGSYNEQFF
TRBV3-1/TRBV3-2,TRBJ1-1,.,.,CASNGAFF
TRBV21-1,TRBJ1-5,.,.,CASSEAETGGCSNQPQHF
TRBV9,TRBJ2-1,.,.,CASSGLGARNEQFF
TRBV6-5,TRBJ2-7,few,.,CASSVGGISSYEQYF
TRBV28,TRBJ2-7,few,.,CASSRPPGQYF
TRBV7-2,TRBJ2-7,.,TRBD2,CASSLALGLAGGPNEQYF
TRBV6-4,TRBJ2-7,.,TRBD2,CASSEASGGSYEQYF
TRBV4-3,TRBJ2-3,.,.,CASSQTTPGTDTQYF
TRBV25-1,TRBJ2-7,.,TRBD1,CASSGNTGAYEQYF
TRBV7-2,TRBJ1-2,few,TRBD1,CASSLVEGANGYTF
TRBV5-1,TRBJ1-6,.,TRBD1,CASSRDSNSPLHF
TRBV11-2,TRBJ1-1,.,.,CASTYSNTEAFF
TRBV7-8,TRBJ1-2,once,.,CASSLLREGYGYTF
TRBV27,TRBJ2-7,.,TRBD2,CASSLGTSGSYEQYF